This TCR beta chain came from a study of radiotherapy plus CTLA-4 blockade in lung cancer. This clone was counted only a few times. Using immunoSEQ multiplex PCR, the repertoire was profiled, and TCRdb retains in-frame clones only, with some absent. The sample has about 43,000 clones; 55% to 80% are singletons. Germline-derived CDR1 and CDR2 are SGHTS and YDEGEE. V shed 4 bases, J shed 5 bases, and the junction held 5 bases outside the gene matches. The CDR3 has 15 residues. Sequences were derived from peripheral blood, sampled from a patient treated with radiotherapy plus ipilimumab. This TCR was sampled from a human donor with non-small cell lung cancer who had a partial response to radiotherapy plus ipilimumab. The chain recombines TRBV5-8 with TRBJ2-5; 13 bases align to TRBD2. The CDR3 coding sequence is TGTGCCAGCAGCATAGGACTAGCGGGGGAGGAGACCCAGTACTTC. Its translation is CASSIGLAGEETQYF.